This is a list of T cell receptor beta chains from one sample in a study of blood T cell repertoires in COVID-19. Sequencing used immunoSEQ multiplex PCR; TCRdb keeps in-frame clones, though not all of them. The sample holds around 390,000 clones, around nine tenths seen once. The sample was PBMCs or T cells enriched from blood (not recorded which). The receptors here all came from a woman aged 45 to 65 who had recovered from COVID-19. Both conserved end residues are part of each CDR3. Fields, in order: J gene, clone size, D gene, V gene, CDR3 DNA, CDR3 protein. A D gene is named only where the DNA matches it firmly. The size field is filled for only some rows; it gives once, few, many or a size class.

TRBJ2-3 NA TRBD2 TRBV7-2 TGTGCCAGCAGCTTAGAGGTAGCGGGGGAGCTCACGCAGTATTTT CASSLEVAGELTQYF
TRBJ2-1 NA TRBD2 TRBV11-3 TGTGCCAGCAGCCCCGGGGTCGGGGGGGGCGTTTACAATGAGCAGTTCTTC CASSPGVGGGVYNEQFF
TRBJ2-7 NA NA TRBV12-3/TRBV12-4 TGTGCCAGCAGTTTAGATTTAACCTACGAGCAGTACTTC CASSLDLTYEQYF
TRBJ2-1 NA NA TRBV21-1 TGTGCCAGCAGCAAAAAGGGGAGACTAGCGGGGGGGAGCAATGAGCAGTTCTTC CASSKKGRLAGGSNEQFF
TRBJ2-3 NA TRBD2 TRBV15 TGTGCCACCAGCGGGACTAGCGGGAGTACAGATACGCAGTATTTT CATSGTSGSTDTQYF
TRBJ1-2 NA NA TRBV12-5 TGTGCTAGTGGTTTGGACCCTCGGGGAGGACTTAATAACTATGGCTACACCTTC CASGLDPRGGLNNYGYTF
TRBJ2-7 NA TRBD1 TRBV24-1 TGTGCCACCAGTGACCCGGACAGGCCCCTGTACTTC CATSDPDRPLYF
TRBJ2-7 NA NA TRBV29-1 TGCAGCGCCTCCGGAGAGACTCTCCCCTCCTACGAGCAGTACTTC CSASGETLPSYEQYF
TRBJ1-2 NA NA TRBV28 TGTGCCAGCAGTTTATCCCCGGAGGGCTACACCTTC CASSLSPEGYTF
TRBJ2-6 NA NA TRBV7-2 TGTGCCAGCAGCGCGTTTTTCTCTGGGGCCAACGTCCTGACTTTC CASSAFFSGANVLTF
TRBJ1-1 NA NA TRBV19 TGTGCCAGTACTAGTAGAATGGCTTTCTTT CASTSRMAFF
TRBJ1-1 NA NA TRBV6-5 TGTGCCAGCAGTTTCCTACTGAACACTGAAGCTTTCTTT CASSFLLNTEAFF
TRBJ2-2 NA TRBD1 TRBV5-5 TGTGCCAGCAGCTTGACAGGGGGCAACTCCATCGGGGAGCTGTTTTTT CASSLTGGNSIGELFF
TRBJ2-3 NA TRBD2 TRBV24-1 TGTGCCACCAGTGACCCCGGACTAGCGGGGGGGCGCACAGATACGCAGTATTTT CATSDPGLAGGRTDTQYF
TRBJ2-5 NA NA TRBV9 TGTGCCAGCAGCGGCGGGCTAGGGTACCAAGAGACCCAGTACTTC CASSGGLGYQETQYF
TRBJ2-1 NA NA TRBV5-6 TGTGCCAGCAGCTTGGCCAAGAGGGGGGAGCAGTTCTTC CASSLAKRGEQFF
TRBJ1-3 once NA TRBV7-9 TGTGCCAGCAGACGTTCAGGGAGGGGGTTCTCTGGAAACACCATATATTTT CASRRSGRGFSGNTIYF
TRBJ1-2 NA TRBD1 TRBV6-5 TGTGCCAGCTGGACAGGTTATGGCTACACCTTC CASWTGYGYTF
TRBJ2-7 NA TRBD1 TRBV2 TGTGCCAGCAGTGCCCCGGGACAGGGGACCTACGAGCAGTACTTC CASSAPGQGTYEQYF
TRBJ1-4 NA TRBD1 TRBV4-3 TGCGCCAGCAGCCAAGATTTGGTGGTGGGGGGGACAGGCGGGGAAAAACTGTTTTTT CASSQDLVVGGTGGEKLFF
TRBJ2-7 NA TRBD1 TRBV27 TGTGCCAGCAGTTTGTTAGGACAGGGAGCCTACGAGCAGTACTTC CASSLLGQGAYEQYF
TRBJ1-1 once NA TRBV7-2 TGTGCCAGCAGTCAGGGACAATACACTGAAGCTTTCTTT CASSQGQYTEAFF
TRBJ1-1 NA NA TRBV19 TGTGCCAGTAGTTTCAGGGTGGGAAGCAACACTGAAGCTTTCTTT CASSFRVGSNTEAFF
TRBJ1-2 NA TRBD1 TRBV4-1 TGCGCCAGCAGCCAAGAACCGGGACAGGGCAGTGGCTACACCTTC CASSQEPGQGSGYTF
TRBJ1-5 NA NA TRBV3-1/TRBV3-2 TGTGCCAGCAGCCATGACATGAGCAATCAGCCCCAGCATTTT CASSHDMSNQPQHF
TRBJ2-7 NA NA TRBV6-5 TGTGCCAGCAGTTACTCAACAGGGAGATACGAGCAGTACTTC CASSYSTGRYEQYF
TRBJ1-2 NA NA TRBV12-3/TRBV12-4 TGTGCCAGCAGTCTGAGGGTAAACTATGGCTACACCTTC CASSLRVNYGYTF
TRBJ2-6 NA NA TRBV2 TGTGCCAGCACAGGTTCCTCTGGGGCCAACGTCCTGACTTTC CASTGSSGANVLTF
TRBJ2-3 NA NA TRBV3-1/TRBV3-2 TGTGCCAGCAGCCAAGGAGTCGGAGACACAGATACGCAGTATTTT CASSQGVGDTDTQYF
TRBJ2-3 NA NA TRBV6-4 TGTGCCAGCATCCAGGGGTCCCGCACAGATACGCAGTATTTT CASIQGSRTDTQYF
TRBJ1-2 NA TRBD1 TRBV5-1 TGCGCCAGCAGCCCCGCGACAGGGAACTCCTACACCTTC CASSPATGNSYTF
TRBJ2-2 NA TRBD1 TRBV29-1 TGCAGCGGGGGGACAGGGTCCACCGGGGAGCTGTTTTTT CSGGTGSTGELFF
TRBJ2-7 NA NA TRBV12-3/TRBV12-4 TGTGCCAGCAGTTTTGGCCGGCAGGGTTGGCAGTACTTC CASSFGRQGWQYF
TRBJ2-1 NA NA TRBV18 TGTGCCAGCTCACCCCCTGACTACTACAATGAGCAGTTCTTC CASSPPDYYNEQFF
TRBJ1-2 NA NA TRBV27 TGTGCCAGCAGTTCCTGGACTGACCCGTATGGCTACACCTTC CASSSWTDPYGYTF
TRBJ1-2 once TRBD1 TRBV30 TGTGCCTTCAAAACAGGGGGCCTAGGGGGCTACACCTTC CAFKTGGLGGYTF
TRBJ1-1 NA NA TRBV4-2 TGTGCCAGCAGCCAAACCTTGGACAGCCGAAACACTGAAGCTTTCTTT CASSQTLDSRNTEAFF
TRBJ1-1 NA NA TRBV19 TGTGCCAGTAGTCCCCGGACAGAGAACATGAACACTGAAGCTTTCTTT CASSPRTENMNTEAFF
TRBJ1-2 NA NA TRBV19 TGTGCCAGTAGTATAGTAGGGGCTAGCTATGGCTACACCTTC CASSIVGASYGYTF
TRBJ1-1 NA TRBD1 TRBV3-1/TRBV3-2 TGTGCCAGCAGCCAGAAAAAGTTCCGGGACAGGCCTTACACTGAAGCTTTCTTT CASSQKKFRDRPYTEAFF
TRBJ1-6 NA TRBD1 TRBV28 TGTGCCAGCAGACCAAACAGGGGTTACTCACCCCTCCACTTT CASRPNRGYSPLHF
TRBJ1-1 NA NA TRBV5-1 TGCGCCAGCAGCTTGCAATTCAGGGTGAACACTGAAGCTTTCTTT CASSLQFRVNTEAFF
TRBJ2-1 NA TRBD1 TRBV7-9 TGTGCCAGCAGCTCAGGGCAGGGGGCTTCCAATGAGCAGTTCTTC CASSSGQGASNEQFF
TRBJ1-2 NA NA TRBV18 TGTGCCAGCTCAGTAGGACAGCCCGATGGCTACACCTTC CASSVGQPDGYTF
TRBJ1-4 NA TRBD1 TRBV4-1 TGCGCCAGCAGCCAGGCCCTACTACGGGACAGAGAAAAACTGTTTTTT CASSQALLRDREKLFF
TRBJ1-1 NA TRBD1 TRBV7-2 TGTGCCAGCAGCTCTACACAGGGGGCCATGAACACTGAAGCTTTCTTT CASSSTQGAMNTEAFF
TRBJ2-4 NA TRBD1 TRBV6-2/TRBV6-3 TGTGCCAGCAGCCCTAGCCCGAATCGGACAGGGGAGGTCGCCAAAAACATTCAGTACTTC CASSPSPNRTGEVAKNIQYF
TRBJ2-7 NA NA TRBV28 TGTGCCAGCAGTTTAGGGGCACTGGAATCCTACGAGCAGTACTTC CASSLGALESYEQYF
TRBJ1-5 once NA TRBV5-6 TGTGCCAGCAGCTTGGCCCCAAGCAATCAGCCCCAGCATTTT CASSLAPSNQPQHF
TRBJ2-3 NA NA TRBV6-5 TGTGCCAGCATATCAGATACGCAGTATTTT CASISDTQYF
TRBJ2-1 NA TRBD2 TRBV9 TGTGCCAGCAGGAGAAGGTCTAGCGGGGGGGCCAATGAGCAGTTCTTC CASRRRSSGGANEQFF
TRBJ1-1 NA NA TRBV6-2/TRBV6-3 TGTGCCAGCAGTTACCACATCCAGACAGGTAACACTGAAGCTTTCTTT CASSYHIQTGNTEAFF